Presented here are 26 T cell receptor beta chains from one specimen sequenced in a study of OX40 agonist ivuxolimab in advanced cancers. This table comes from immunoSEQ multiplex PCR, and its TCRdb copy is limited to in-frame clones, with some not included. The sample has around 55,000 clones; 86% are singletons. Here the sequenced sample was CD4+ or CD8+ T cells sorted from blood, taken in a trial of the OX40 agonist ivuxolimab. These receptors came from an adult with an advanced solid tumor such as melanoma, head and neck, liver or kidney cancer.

CDR3 DNA: TGTGCCAGCAGTTCCCCCGGAACTCTCGGGGCTCACAATGAGCAGTTCTTC. Amino acid sequence: CASSSPGTLGAHNEQFF. V usage is TRBV27 and J usage is TRBJ2-1; TRBD1 or TRBD2 may be the D gene (5 bases each). V was shortened by 4 bases and J by 5 bases, with 21 bases between the two germline ends. There are 17 residues in the CDR3. Germline-derived CDR1 and CDR2 are MNHEY and SMNVEV (reference sequence).

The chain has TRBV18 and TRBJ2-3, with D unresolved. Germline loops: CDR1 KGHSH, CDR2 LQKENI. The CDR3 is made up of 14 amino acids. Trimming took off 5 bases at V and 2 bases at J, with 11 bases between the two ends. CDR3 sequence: CASSTRHNTDTQYF. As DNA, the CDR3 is TGTGCCAGCTCAACTCGACATAACACAGATACGCAGTATTTT.

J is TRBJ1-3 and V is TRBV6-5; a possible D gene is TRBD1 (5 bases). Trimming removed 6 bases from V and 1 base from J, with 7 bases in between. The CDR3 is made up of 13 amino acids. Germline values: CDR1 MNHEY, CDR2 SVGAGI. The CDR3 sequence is CASRAGSGNTIYF. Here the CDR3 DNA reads TGTGCCAGCAGGGCAGGGTCTGGAAACACCATATATTTT.

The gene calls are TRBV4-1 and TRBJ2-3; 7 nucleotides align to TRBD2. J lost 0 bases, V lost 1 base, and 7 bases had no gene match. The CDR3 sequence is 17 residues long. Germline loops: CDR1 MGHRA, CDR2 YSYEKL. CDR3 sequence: CASSQVKGTKSTDTQYF. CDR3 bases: TGCGCCAGCAGCCAAGTCAAGGGGACTAAAAGCACAGATACGCAGTATTTT.

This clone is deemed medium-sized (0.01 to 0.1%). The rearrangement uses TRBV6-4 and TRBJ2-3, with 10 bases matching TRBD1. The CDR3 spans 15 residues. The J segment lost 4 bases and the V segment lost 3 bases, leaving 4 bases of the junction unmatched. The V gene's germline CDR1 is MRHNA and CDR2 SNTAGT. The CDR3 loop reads CASSEQGQGPDTQYF. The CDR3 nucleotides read TGTGCCAGCAGTGAACAGGGACAGGGGCCAGATACGCAGTATTTT.

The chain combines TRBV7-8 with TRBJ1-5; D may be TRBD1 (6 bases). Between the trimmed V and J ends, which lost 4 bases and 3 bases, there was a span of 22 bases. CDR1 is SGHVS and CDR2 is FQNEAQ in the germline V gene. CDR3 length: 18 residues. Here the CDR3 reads CASSYTTRRTGYNQPQHF. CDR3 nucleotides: TGTGCCAGCAGCTACACCACCCGAAGAACAGGGTACAATCAGCCCCAGCATTTT.

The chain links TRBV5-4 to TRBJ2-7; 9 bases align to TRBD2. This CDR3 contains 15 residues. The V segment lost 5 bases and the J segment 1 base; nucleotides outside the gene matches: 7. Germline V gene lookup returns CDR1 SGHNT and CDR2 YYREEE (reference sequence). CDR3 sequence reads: CASSSRTSVSYEQYF. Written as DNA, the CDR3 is TGTGCCAGCAGTTCTAGGACTAGCGTGTCCTACGAGCAGTACTTC.

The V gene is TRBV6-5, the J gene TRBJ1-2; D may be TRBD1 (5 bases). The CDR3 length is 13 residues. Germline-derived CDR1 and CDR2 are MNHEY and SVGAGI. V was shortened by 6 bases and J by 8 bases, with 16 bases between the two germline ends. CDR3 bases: TGTGCCAGCAGAAAAGACAGCAAGGAGGGCTACACCTTC. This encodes CASRKDSKEGYTF.

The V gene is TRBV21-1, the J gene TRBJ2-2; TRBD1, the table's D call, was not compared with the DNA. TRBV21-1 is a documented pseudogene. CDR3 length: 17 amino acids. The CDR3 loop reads CASRARSRGPATGELFF. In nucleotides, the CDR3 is TGTGCCAGCAGGGCCCGATCCAGGGGCCCGGCCACCGGGGAGCTGTTTTTT.

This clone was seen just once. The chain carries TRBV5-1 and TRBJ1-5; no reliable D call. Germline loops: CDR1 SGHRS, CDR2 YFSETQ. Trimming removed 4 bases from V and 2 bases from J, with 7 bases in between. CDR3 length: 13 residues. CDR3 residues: CASSHGGNQPQHF. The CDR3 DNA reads TGCGCCAGCAGCCATGGGGGCAATCAGCCCCAGCATTTT.

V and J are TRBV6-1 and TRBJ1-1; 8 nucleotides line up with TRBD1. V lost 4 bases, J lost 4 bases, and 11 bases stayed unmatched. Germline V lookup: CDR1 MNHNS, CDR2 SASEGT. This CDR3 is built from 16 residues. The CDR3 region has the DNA TGTGCCAGCAGTGGAGCAGGGGGCCCGAAGGCCACTGAAGCTTTCTTT. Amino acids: CASSGAGGPKATEAFF.

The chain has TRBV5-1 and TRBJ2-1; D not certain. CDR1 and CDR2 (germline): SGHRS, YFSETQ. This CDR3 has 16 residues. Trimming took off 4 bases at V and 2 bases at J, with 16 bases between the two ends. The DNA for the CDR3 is TGCGCCAGCAGCAGCACCCTGGGTCGCGCCTACAATGAGCAGTTCTTC. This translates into CASSSTLGRAYNEQFF.

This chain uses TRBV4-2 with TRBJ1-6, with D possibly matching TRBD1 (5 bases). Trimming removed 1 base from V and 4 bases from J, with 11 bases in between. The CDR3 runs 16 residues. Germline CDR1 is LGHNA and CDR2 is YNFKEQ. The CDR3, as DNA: TGTGCCAGCAGCCAAGTGCAGGGAGTTTATAATTCACCCCTCCACTTT. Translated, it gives CASSQVQGVYNSPLHF.

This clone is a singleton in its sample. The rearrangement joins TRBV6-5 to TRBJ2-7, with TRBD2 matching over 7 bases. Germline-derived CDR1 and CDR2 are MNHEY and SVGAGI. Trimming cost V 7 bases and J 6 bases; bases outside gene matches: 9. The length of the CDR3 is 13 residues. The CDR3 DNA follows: TGTGCCAGCACAGGGACTAAGACTGTCGAGCAGTACTTC. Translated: CASTGTKTVEQYF.

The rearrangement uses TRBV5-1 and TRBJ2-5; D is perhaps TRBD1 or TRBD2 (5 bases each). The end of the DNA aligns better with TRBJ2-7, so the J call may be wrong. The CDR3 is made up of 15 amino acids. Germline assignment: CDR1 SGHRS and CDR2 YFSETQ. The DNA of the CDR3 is TGCGCCAGCAGCTTGGAGGGGACGTCATCCTACGAGCAGTACTTC. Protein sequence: CASSLEGTSSYEQYF.

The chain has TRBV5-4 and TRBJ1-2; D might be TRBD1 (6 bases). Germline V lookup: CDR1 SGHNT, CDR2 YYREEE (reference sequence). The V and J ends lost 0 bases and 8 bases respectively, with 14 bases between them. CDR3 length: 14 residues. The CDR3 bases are TGTGCCAGCAGCTTGGGCAGGGGAATAAGCGGCTACACCTTC. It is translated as CASSLGRGISGYTF. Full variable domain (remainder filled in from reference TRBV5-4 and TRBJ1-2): ETGVTQSPTHLIKTRGQQVTLRCSSQSGHNTVSWYQQALGQGPQFIFQYYREEENGRGNFPPRFSGLQFPNYSSELNVNALELDDSALYLCASSLGRGISGYTFGSGTRLTVV.

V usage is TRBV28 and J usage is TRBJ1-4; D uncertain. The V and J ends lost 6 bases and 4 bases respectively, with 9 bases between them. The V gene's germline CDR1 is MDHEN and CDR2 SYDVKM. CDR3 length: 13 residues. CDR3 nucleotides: TGTGCCAGCAGCGAGGCTTATAATGAAAAACTGTTTTTT. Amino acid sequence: CASSEAYNEKLFF.

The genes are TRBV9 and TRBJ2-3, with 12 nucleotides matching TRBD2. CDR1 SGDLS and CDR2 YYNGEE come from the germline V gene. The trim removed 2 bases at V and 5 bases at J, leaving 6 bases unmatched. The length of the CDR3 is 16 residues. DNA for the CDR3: TGTGCCAGCAGCGTGCACGCTAGCGGGAGGGTAGATACGCAGTATTTT. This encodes CASSVHASGRVDTQYF.

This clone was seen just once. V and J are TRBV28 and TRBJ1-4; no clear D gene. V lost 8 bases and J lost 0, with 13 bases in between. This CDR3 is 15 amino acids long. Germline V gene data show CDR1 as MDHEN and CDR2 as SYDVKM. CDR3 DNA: TGTGCCAGCGTCCCCCTCGGTACAACTAATGAAAAACTGTTTTTT. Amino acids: CASVPLGTTNEKLFF.

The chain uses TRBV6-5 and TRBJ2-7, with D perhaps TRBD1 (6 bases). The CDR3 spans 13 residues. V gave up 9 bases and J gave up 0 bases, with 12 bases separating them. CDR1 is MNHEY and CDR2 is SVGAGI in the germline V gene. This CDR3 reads CASRRDNSYEQYF. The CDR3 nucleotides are TGTGCCAGTCGACGGGACAACTCCTACGAGCAGTACTTC.

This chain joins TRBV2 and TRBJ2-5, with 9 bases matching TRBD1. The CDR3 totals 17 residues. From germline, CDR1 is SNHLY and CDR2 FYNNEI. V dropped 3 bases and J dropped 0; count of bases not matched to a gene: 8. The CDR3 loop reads CASSDRDRAPYQETQYF. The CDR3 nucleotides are TGTGCCAGCAGTGACCGGGACAGGGCCCCTTACCAAGAGACCCAGTACTTC.

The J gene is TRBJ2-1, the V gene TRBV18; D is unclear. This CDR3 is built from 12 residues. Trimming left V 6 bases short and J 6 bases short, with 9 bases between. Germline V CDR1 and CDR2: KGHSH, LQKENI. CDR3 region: CASSHLANEQFF. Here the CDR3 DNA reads TGTGCCAGCTCGCATCTTGCCAATGAGCAGTTCTTC.

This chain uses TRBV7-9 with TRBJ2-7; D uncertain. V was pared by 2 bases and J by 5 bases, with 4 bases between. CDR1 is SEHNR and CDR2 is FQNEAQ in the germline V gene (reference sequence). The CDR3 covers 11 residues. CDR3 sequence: CASSLQDEQYF. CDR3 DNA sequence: TGTGCCAGCAGCTTACAGGACGAGCAGTACTTC.

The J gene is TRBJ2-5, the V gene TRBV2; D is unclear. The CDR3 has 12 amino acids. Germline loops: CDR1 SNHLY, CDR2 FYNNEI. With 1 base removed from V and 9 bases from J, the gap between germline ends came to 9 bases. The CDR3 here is CASSEDGPAQYF. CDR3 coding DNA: TGTGCCAGCAGTGAAGACGGCCCGGCCCAGTACTTC.

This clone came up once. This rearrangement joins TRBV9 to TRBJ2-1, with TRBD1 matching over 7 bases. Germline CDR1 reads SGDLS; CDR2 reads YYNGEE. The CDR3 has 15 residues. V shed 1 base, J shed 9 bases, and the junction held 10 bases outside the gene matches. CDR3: CASSVIPQGDREQFF. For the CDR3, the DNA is TGTGCCAGCAGCGTAATCCCTCAGGGGGATCGTGAGCAGTTCTTC. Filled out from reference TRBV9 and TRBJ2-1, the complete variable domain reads DSGVTQTPKHLITATGQRVTLRCSPRSGDLSVYWYQQSLDQGLQFLIQYYNGEERAKGNILERFSAQQFPDLHSELNLSSLELGDSALYFCASSVIPQGDREQFFGPGTRLTVL.

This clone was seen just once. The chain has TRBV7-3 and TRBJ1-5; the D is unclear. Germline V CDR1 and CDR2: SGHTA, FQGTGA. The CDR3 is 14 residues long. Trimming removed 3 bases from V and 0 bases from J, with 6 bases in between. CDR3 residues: CASSFRDSNQPQHF. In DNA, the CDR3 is TGTGCCAGCAGCTTTCGGGATAGCAATCAGCCCCAGCATTTT.